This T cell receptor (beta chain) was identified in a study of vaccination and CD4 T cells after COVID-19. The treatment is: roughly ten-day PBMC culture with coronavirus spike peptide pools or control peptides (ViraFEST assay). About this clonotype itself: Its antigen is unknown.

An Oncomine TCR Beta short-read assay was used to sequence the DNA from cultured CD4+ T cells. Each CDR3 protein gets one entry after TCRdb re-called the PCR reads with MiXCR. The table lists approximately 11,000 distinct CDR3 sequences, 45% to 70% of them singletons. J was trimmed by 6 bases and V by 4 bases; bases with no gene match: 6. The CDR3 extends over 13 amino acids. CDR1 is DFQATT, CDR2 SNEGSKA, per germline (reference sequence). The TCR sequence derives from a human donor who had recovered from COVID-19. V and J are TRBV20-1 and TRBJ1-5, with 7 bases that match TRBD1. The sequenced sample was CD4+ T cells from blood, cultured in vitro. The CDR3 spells CSAKRSGGQPQHF. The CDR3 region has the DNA TGCAGTGCTAAGAGGTCAGGGGGTCAGCCCCAGCATTTT.